Sequencing of this TCR beta chain was carried out in a study of T cell clones after liver transplantation. Looking at the study overall: Third-party-reactive TCRbeta sequences from pre-transplant mixed lymphocyte reactions served as antigen-independent comparators. Subjects received no induction therapy and standard immunosuppression until randomization at 12-24 months post-transplant.

This clone was found once. Produced via immunoSEQ multiplex PCR; TCRdb's table is partial and in-frame only. The table records 80,000 or so clones, around four fifths of them present only once. Germline loops: CDR1 SGHTA, CDR2 FQGNSA. Trimming cost V 5 bases and J 2 bases; bases outside gene matches: 5. This CDR3 has 15 amino acids. This sample comprised CD4+ T cells from blood, obtained 45 to 46 months after liver transplant. The chain links TRBV7-2 to TRBJ2-1; 8 nucleotides match TRBD2. The TCR sequence derives from a human patient who received a liver transplant. Certain T cells may be donor cells from the graft. CDR3 sequence (DNA): TGTGCCAGCAGCCCAATAGCGGGAACCTACAATGAGCAGTTCTTC. Its protein product is CASSPIAGTYNEQFF.